These 24 T cell receptor beta chains were sequenced from one sample in a study of identical twins. Each CDR3 protein is one row after TCRdb ran MiXCR on the 5' RACE reads. Seen here are hundreds of thousands of distinct CDR3 sequences, roughly 12% observed once, and the top ten hold roughly 1.6%. The data were also submitted as part of a second study, on yellow fever vaccine responses in identical twins.

Sequencing was done on a sample of PBMCs. These receptors all come from a woman aged 18-35 years in good health.

CDR3: CASSLTSYANTGELFF. CDR3 DNA sequence: TGTGCCAGCAGTCTTACTAGCTACGCGAACACCGGGGAGCTGTTTTTT. The chain recombines TRBV2 with TRBJ2-2; TRBD2 is a possible D gene (6 bases). The CDR3 length is 16 residues. Germline loops: CDR1 SNHLY, CDR2 FYNNEI. V was shortened by 5 bases and J by 0 bases, with 13 bases between the two germline ends.

This clonotype turned up a few times. V and J are TRBV2 and TRBJ2-7, with D perhaps TRBD2 (6 bases). Germline V lookup: CDR1 SNHLY, CDR2 FYNNEI. Trimming left V 6 bases short and J 0 bases short, with 9 bases between. The CDR3 has 13 residues. This chain's CDR3 is CASRGDFSYEQYF. The CDR3 DNA is TGTGCCAGCAGAGGGGACTTCTCCTACGAGCAGTACTTC.

This clonotype was recorded a few times. The chain employs TRBV11-3 and TRBJ2-1; maybe TRBD1 (6 bases). Germline V CDR1 and CDR2: SGHNT, YENEEA. V was pared by 5 bases and J by 7 bases, with 15 bases between. The CDR3 consists of 14 residues. The CDR3 spells CASSRQLGANEQFF. The CDR3, as DNA: TGTGCCAGCAGCCGTCAGCTGGGGGCAAATGAGCAGTTCTTC.

V is TRBV14 and J is TRBJ2-1, with 7 positions matching TRBD2. The CDR3 runs to 15 residues. CDR1 is SGHDN, CDR2 FVKESK, per germline. Trimming at V came to 4 bases and at J to 1 base, leaving 4 bases not matched to a gene. The CDR3 nucleotides read TGTGCCAGCAGCCGTAGCGGGTATTCCTACAATGAGCAGTTCTTC. It specifies CASSRSGYSYNEQFF. Full variable domain (missing parts from reference TRBV14 and TRBJ2-1): EAGVTQFPSHSVIEKGQTVTLRCDPISGHDNLYWYRRVMGKEIKFLLHFVKESKQDESGMPNNRFLAERTGGTYSTLKVQPAELEDSGVYFCASSRSGYSYNEQFFGPGTRLTVL.

This clonotype was seen repeatedly, ten times or more. V gene TRBV6-5 combines with J gene TRBJ1-4; 7 bases are a match to TRBD1. There are 15 residues in the CDR3. Trimming cost V 3 bases and J 6 bases; bases outside gene matches: 7. Germline lookup yields CDR1 MNHEY and CDR2 SVGAGI. The CDR3 loop is CASSYEGGQYEKLFF. In nucleotides, the CDR3 is TGTGCCAGCAGTTATGAGGGGGGACAGTATGAAAAACTGTTTTTT.

There are a few counts of this clonotype. The J gene is TRBJ2-1, the V gene TRBV7-9; 10 nucleotides line up with TRBD2. Germline CDR1 is SEHNR and CDR2 is FQNEAQ (reference sequence). This CDR3 contains 16 residues. V gave up 2 bases and J gave up 4 bases; unmatched junction bases: 5. CDR3 DNA: TGTGCCAGCAGCTTACGGACTAGCGGAACTTACAATGAGCAGTTCTTC. This gives the protein CASSLRTSGTYNEQFF.

V is TRBV20-1 and J is TRBJ2-5, with D possibly called TRBD1 or TRBD2 (6 bases each). Looked up from germline, CDR1 is DFQATT and CDR2 is SNEGSKA (reference sequence). This CDR3 region has 12 residues. V lost 5 bases, J lost 3 bases, and 10 bases lay in between. The CDR3 DNA is TGCAGTGCTCAGAGGGGGGAAGAGACCCAGTACTTC. As protein: CSAQRGEETQYF.

This clonotype was observed a few times. J is TRBJ2-5 and V is TRBV7-2; 8 bases line up with TRBD2. The trim removed 2 bases at V and 4 bases at J, leaving 9 bases unmatched. In germline, CDR1 is SGHTA, CDR2 FQGNSA. The CDR3 has 16 residues. The CDR3 region has the DNA TGTGCCAGCAGCTTAACATCCCCGGGGGGGCCAGAGACCCAGTACTTC. It yields the protein CASSLTSPGGPETQYF.

V and J are TRBV10-3 and TRBJ2-3, with 7 bases lining up with TRBD2. With 4 bases clipped from V and 3 bases from J, the junction kept 7 bases outside the gene matches. This CDR3 comprises 15 residues. In germline, CDR1 is ENHRY, CDR2 SYGVKD. DNA of the CDR3: TGTGCCATCAGTGTTGGCGGGAGAGGGACAGATACGCAGTATTTT. Amino acids: CAISVGGRGTDTQYF.

A single count supports this clonotype. The rearrangement uses TRBV20-1 and TRBJ2-1, with TRBD2 matching 7 bases. Trimming took 0 bases from V and 2 from J; bases not matched to a gene: 13. Per germline, CDR1 DFQATT and CDR2 SNEGSKA (reference sequence). This CDR3 is built from 18 residues. Here the CDR3 DNA reads TGCAGTGCTAGAGATGGGGCTCTGGTTACTAGCGCCTACAATGAGCAGTTCTTC. This encodes CSARDGALVTSAYNEQFF.

The chain employs TRBV19 and TRBJ1-2; maybe TRBD1 (5 bases). In germline, CDR1 is LNHDA, CDR2 SQIVND (reference sequence). This CDR3 contains 11 residues. V lost 11 bases and J 5 bases, leaving 12 bases between the germline ends. This chain's CDR3 is CASKWGYGYTF. The CDR3 bases are TGTGCCTCCAAGTGGGGGTATGGCTACACCTTC.

Note on this clonotype: The junction departs from the called germline gene at one end, perhaps through a read error. The J gene is TRBJ2-5, the V gene TRBV18, with 9 positions matching TRBD1. The length of the CDR3 is 17 residues. Germline V gene data show CDR1 as KGHSH and CDR2 as LQKENI. In DNA form, the CDR3 reads TGTGCCAGCACACCGTCCGCGCGGGACAGGGTCAAAGAGACCCAGTACTTC. Translating it yields CASTPSARDRVKETQYF.

Many counts were recorded for this clonotype. The chain has TRBV6-5 and TRBJ1-5; no definite D call. The CDR3 totals 14 residues. V shed 2 bases and J shed 3 bases, with 8 bases lying between them. The germline V gene encodes CDR1 MNHEY and CDR2 SVGAGI. The CDR3 region is CASSYRPNNQPQHF. For the CDR3, the DNA is TGTGCCAGCAGTTACCGGCCGAACAATCAGCCCCAGCATTTT.

The sample holds a few counts of this clonotype. V and J are TRBV5-1 and TRBJ1-4; 8 bases match TRBD1. The germline gives CDR1 SGHRS, CDR2 YFSETQ. The CDR3 has 15 amino acids. V shed 4 bases and J 8 bases; nucleotides not matched to a gene: 10. CDR3 sequence reads: CASSPRDRISEKLFF. The CDR3 region has the DNA TGCGCCAGCAGCCCCCGGGACAGGATATCCGAAAAACTGTTTTTT.

The rearrangement links TRBV29-1 to TRBJ1-4; 8 nucleotides match TRBD1. Germline V gives CDR1 SQVTM, CDR2 ANQGSEA. V was pared by 4 bases and J by 1 base, with 2 bases of the junction left unmatched. This CDR3 spans 14 amino acids. The CDR3 DNA is TGCAGCGTTGGGACAGGGCTAACTAATGAAAAACTGTTTTTT. Amino acids: CSVGTGLTNEKLFF.

V and J are TRBV15 and TRBJ2-7; 11 nucleotides match TRBD1. V lost 7 bases and J lost 6; bases outside the gene matches: 5. The CDR3 covers 13 residues. The germline CDR1 and CDR2 sequences are LNHNV and YYDKDF (reference sequence). CDR3 DNA: TGTGCCACCACCGGACAGGGGGCGGGCGAGCAGTACTTC. As protein: CATTGQGAGEQYF.

This clonotype was observed a few times. The chain links TRBV10-3 to TRBJ2-5; TRBD2 matches 8 bases. This CDR3 comprises 15 residues. J was trimmed by 6 bases and V by 2 bases; bases with no gene match: 8. Germline CDR1 ENHRY, CDR2 SYGVKD. CDR3 DNA sequence: TGTGCCATCAGTGAGGGTAGCGGGAAAGGGCAGACCCAGTACTTC. Amino acid sequence: CAISEGSGKGQTQYF.

The chain joins TRBV2 to TRBJ2-3; D unresolved. Trimming cost V 5 bases and J 0 bases, with 18 bases left between them. This CDR3 has 17 residues. Germline CDR1 and CDR2: SNHLY and FYNNEI. The CDR3 is CASSQGYNNPSTDTQYF. The CDR3 region has the DNA TGTGCCAGCAGTCAAGGGTACAACAACCCTAGCACAGATACGCAGTATTTT.

This clonotype was counted between two and nine times. In DNA form, the CDR3 reads TGCAGTGCTAGAGATCGCGGGGGGCCTTATGGCTACACCTTC. Translating it yields CSARDRGGPYGYTF. The V gene is TRBV20-1, the J gene TRBJ1-2, with D possibly TRBD1 on 6 matching bases. Germline V CDR1 and CDR2: DFQATT, SNEGSKA (reference sequence). V was clipped by 0 bases and J by 5 bases, with 13 bases between them. CDR3 length: 14 residues.

This clonotype has just a few counts. J is TRBJ2-5 and V is TRBV7-2, with D perhaps TRBD2 (5 bases). The CDR3 runs 14 residues. Germline V gene sequence: CDR1 SGHTA, CDR2 FQGNSA. Trimming cost V 6 bases and J 0 bases, with 11 bases left between them. CDR3 protein: CASRLGPYQETQYF. The CDR3 DNA is TGTGCCAGCAGACTAGGACCCTACCAAGAGACCCAGTACTTC.

CDR3 DNA: TGTGCCACCAGTGATTTATCCAGGGGGACTCGCACAGATACGCAGTATTTT. It yields the protein CATSDLSRGTRTDTQYF. This chain uses TRBV24-1 with TRBJ2-3, with D maybe TRBD1 (7 bases). V was clipped by 1 base and J by 1 base, with 14 bases between them. Per germline, CDR1 KGHDR and CDR2 SFDVKD. The CDR3 totals 17 residues.

The chain uses TRBV7-9 and TRBJ1-5, with D perhaps matching TRBD1 (5 bases). Trimming shortened V by 5 bases and J by 5 bases, and 16 bases separated the two germline ends. CDR3 length: 15 amino acids. Germline lookup yields CDR1 SEHNR and CDR2 FQNEAQ (reference sequence). The CDR3 here is CASSPPGRGDQPQHF. DNA of the CDR3: TGTGCCAGCAGCCCCCCCGGGCGGGGGGATCAGCCCCAGCATTTT.

The chain recombines TRBV11-2 with TRBJ2-2; tentative D call: TRBD2 (7 bases). Germline CDR1 reads SGHAT; CDR2 reads FQNNGV. The V gene lost 6 bases and the J gene lost 6 bases, with 17 bases spanning the gap. The length of the CDR3 is 15 residues. The CDR3 DNA is TGTGCCAGCAGGGGGGGGCTACCGTTGGCCGGGGAGCTGTTTTTT. It encodes CASRGGLPLAGELFF. The full variable domain, completed using reference TRBV11-2 and TRBJ2-2, is EAGVAQSPRYKIIEKRQSVAFWCNPISGHATLYWYQQILGQGPKLLIQFQNNGVVDDSQLPKDRFSAERLKGVDSTLKIQPAKLEDSAVYLCASRGGLPLAGELFFGEGSRLTVL.

The chain has TRBV7-2 and TRBJ1-6; D not certain. V lost 0 bases and J 7 bases, leaving 16 bases between the germline ends. This CDR3 is built from 17 residues. CDR1 and CDR2 (germline): SGHTA, FQGNSA. The CDR3 DNA is TGTGCCAGCAGCTTAGCGCGGCCGGGGTATAACAATTCACCCCTCCACTTT. This codes for CASSLARPGYNNSPLHF.